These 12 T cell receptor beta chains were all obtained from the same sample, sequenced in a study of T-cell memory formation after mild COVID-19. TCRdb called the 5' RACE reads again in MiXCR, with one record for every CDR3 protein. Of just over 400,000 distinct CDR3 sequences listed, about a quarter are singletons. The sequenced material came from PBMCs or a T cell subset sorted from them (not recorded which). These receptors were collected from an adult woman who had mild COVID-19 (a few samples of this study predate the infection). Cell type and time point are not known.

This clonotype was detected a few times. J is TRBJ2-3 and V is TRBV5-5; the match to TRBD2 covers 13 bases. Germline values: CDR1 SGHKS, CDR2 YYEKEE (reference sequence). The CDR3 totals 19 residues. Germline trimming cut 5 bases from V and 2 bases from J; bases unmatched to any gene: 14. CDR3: CASRFWTSGSSRPTDTQYF. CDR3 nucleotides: TGTGCCAGCAGGTTCTGGACTAGCGGGAGCTCCAGACCCACAGATACGCAGTATTTT.

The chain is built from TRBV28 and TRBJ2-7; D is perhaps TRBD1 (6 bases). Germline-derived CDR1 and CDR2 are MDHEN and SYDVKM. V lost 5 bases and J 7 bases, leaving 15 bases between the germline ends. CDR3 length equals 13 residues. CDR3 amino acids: CASSRGGTGEQYF. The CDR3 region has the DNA TGTGCCAGCAGTAGAGGGGGAACGGGGGAGCAGTACTTC.

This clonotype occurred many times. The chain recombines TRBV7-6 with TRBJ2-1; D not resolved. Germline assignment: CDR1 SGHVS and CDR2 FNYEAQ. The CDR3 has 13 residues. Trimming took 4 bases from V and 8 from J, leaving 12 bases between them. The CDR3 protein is CASSSALSHEQFF. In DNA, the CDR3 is TGTGCCAGCAGCTCCGCCCTATCCCATGAGCAGTTCTTC.

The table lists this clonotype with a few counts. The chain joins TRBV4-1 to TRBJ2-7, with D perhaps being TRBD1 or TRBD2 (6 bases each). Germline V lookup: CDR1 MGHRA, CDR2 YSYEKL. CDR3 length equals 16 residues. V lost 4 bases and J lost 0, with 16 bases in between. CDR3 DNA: TGCGCCAGCAGCCCGAGGGGGGCAGACTACTCCTACGAGCAGTACTTC. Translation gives CASSPRGADYSYEQYF.

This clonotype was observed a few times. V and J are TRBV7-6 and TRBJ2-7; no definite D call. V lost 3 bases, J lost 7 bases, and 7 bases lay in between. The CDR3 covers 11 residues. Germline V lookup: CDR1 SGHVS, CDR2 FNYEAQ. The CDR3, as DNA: TGTGCCAGCAGCTTGGCTACGGAGCAGTACTTC. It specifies CASSLATEQYF.

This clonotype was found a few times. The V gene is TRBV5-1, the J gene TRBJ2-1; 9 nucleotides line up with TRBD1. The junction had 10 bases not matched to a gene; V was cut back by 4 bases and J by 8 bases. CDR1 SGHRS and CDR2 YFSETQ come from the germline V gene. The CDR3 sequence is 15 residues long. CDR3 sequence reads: CASSHIRDRVHEQFF. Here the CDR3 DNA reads TGCGCCAGCAGCCACATAAGGGACAGGGTGCATGAGCAGTTCTTC.

CDR3 loop: CSVRLTSGSTDTQYF. The CDR3 coding sequence is TGCAGCGTTAGACTGACTAGCGGTAGCACAGATACGCAGTATTTT. The chain links TRBV29-1 to TRBJ2-3, with 9 positions matching TRBD2. Germline CDR1 reads SQVTM; CDR2 reads ANQGSEA. The CDR3 spans 15 residues. After removal of 5 bases from V and 0 bases from J, the junction contained 6 bases not matched to a gene.

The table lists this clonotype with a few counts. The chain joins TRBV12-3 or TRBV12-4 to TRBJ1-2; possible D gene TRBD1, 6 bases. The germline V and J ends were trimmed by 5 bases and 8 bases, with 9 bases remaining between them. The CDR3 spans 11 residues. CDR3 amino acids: CASSPGVGYTF. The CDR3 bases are TGTGCCAGCAGTCCAGGGGTCGGCTACACCTTC.

The CDR3 coding sequence is TGTGCCACCAGCAGAGATCGAGGGAGCGGTGAGCAGTTCTTC. Protein: CATSRDRGSGEQFF. This rearrangement joins TRBV15 to TRBJ2-1; a possible D gene is TRBD2 (5 bases). Trimming left V 0 bases short and J 9 bases short, with 12 bases between. The CDR3 spans 14 residues. CDR1 LNHNV and CDR2 YYDKDF come from the germline V gene (reference sequence). Combining the CDR3 with reference TRBV15 and TRBJ2-1 gives the whole variable domain DAMVIQNPRYQVTQFGKPVTLSCSQTLNHNVMYWYQQKSSQAPKLLFHYYDKDFNNEADTPDNFQSRRPNTSFCFLDIRSPGLGDTAMYLCATSRDRGSGEQFFGPGTRLTVL.

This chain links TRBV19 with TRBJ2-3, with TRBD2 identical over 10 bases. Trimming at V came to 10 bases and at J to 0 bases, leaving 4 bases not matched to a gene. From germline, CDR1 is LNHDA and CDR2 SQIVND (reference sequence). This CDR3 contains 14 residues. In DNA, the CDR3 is TGTGCCACTAAGCGGGGGGGAAGCACAGATACGCAGTATTTT. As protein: CATKRGGSTDTQYF. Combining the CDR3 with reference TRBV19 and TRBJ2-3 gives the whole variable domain DGGITQSPKYLFRKEGQNVTLSCEQNLNHDAMYWYRQDPGQGLRLIYYSQIVNDFQKGDIAEGYSVSREKKESFPLTVTSAQKNPTAFYLCATKRGGSTDTQYFGPGTRLTVL.

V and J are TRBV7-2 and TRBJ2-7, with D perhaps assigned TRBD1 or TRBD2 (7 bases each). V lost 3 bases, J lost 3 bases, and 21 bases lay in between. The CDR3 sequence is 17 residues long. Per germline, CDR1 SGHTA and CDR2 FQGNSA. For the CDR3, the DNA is TGTGCCAGCAGCTTTGGTCAGGGGGGGGAGCGGAGCTACGAGCAGTACTTC. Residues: CASSFGQGGERSYEQYF.

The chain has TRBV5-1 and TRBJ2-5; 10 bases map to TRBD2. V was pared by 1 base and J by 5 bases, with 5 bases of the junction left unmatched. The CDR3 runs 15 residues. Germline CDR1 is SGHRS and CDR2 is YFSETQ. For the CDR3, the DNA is TGCGCCAGCAGCTTGACTAGCGGGGCAAGGGAGACCCAGTACTTC. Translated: CASSLTSGARETQYF.